This TCR beta chain comes out of a study of technical replicates of blood from several donors. Looked up from germline, CDR1 is SGHRS and CDR2 is YFSETQ. V dropped 2 bases and J dropped 2; count of bases not matched to a gene: 7. The CDR3 loop spans 15 amino acids. Data came from immunoSEQ multiplex PCR; TCRdb stores just in-frame clones and leaves some out. The sample comprises under 100,000 clones, 94% of which are singletons, and around 0.25% rests with the top ten. The specimen sequenced was T cells isolated from PBMCs. This receptor was obtained from a human donor in good health. The chain employs TRBV5-1 and TRBJ2-7; 7 bases fit TRBD2. The CDR3 sequence is CASSFTSGGTYEQYF. CDR3 nucleotide sequence: TGCGCCAGCAGCTTCACATCGGGAGGCACCTACGAGCAGTACTTC.